What follows describes a single TCR beta chain. The specificity of this receptor is unknown. It has no much larger one-base neighbor in the sample; base qualities were not kept. Library construction relied on 5' RACE. The sample was run on an Illumina HiSeq 2500. The second PCR ran for about 6 to 11 cycles and used a J-beta primer mix along with a sample-barcoded 5' primer. A unique molecular identifier was introduced onto each TCR beta cDNA molecule by a template-switch 5' adaptor carrying 12 random nucleotides. At least 3 million CDR3-containing paired-end reads were obtained from each sample. All of the RNA was converted into first-strand cDNA using the Mint cDNA synthesis kit, with a TRBC-specific oligonucleotide serving as the primer. After uracil-DNA glycosylase treatment, a first 18-cycle PCR used universal primers M1SS and BC2_uni_R on all cDNA. The published analysis was carried out like this. Normalization of each sample was performed by random selection of 1 million high-quality reads, each carrying a distinct molecular identifier. Instead of being binned into consensus sequences, reads with shared molecular identifiers were discarded. MiTCR, set to a Q25 quality threshold and the strictest error-elimination algorithm, was used for CDR3 identification, clonotype clustering and error correction. A nonparametric unseen species model with Euler transformation was used to estimate a lower bound on total TCR beta diversity. Using fastp trimming at Q25 and MiXCR clonotype assembly, TCRdb reanalyzed the public sequencing data and kept in-frame beta chains. Entries are consolidated by CDR3 protein sequence, retaining the most common genes and DNA. These V and J calls are TCRdb output, not the study's own analysis. In this sample the table shows about 1,600,000 distinct CDR3 sequences, 35% to 45% of which occur a single time. 7% to 9% of the sample is in the top ten clones.

The sample belongs to a study of blood T cells in healthy people across ages (dated by TCRdb to between 2014 and 2017). About the investigation overall: In model experiments, roughly one uniquely barcoded TCR beta cDNA molecule per two T cells was captured by template switching. To avoid experimental bias, donors of different ages were spread randomly across the sequencing lanes. The donors were divided into four age groups: young (average approximately 15 years), middle-aged (approximately 39), aged (around 59) and long-lived (more than 75). For two donors (one aged 18 to 29 and one aged 80 or older), the study analyzed two additional independent replicas of 1 million unique cDNA reads from the same blood draw. Using deep sequencing normalized with unique cDNA molecular identifiers, the study measured how TCR beta repertoire diversity changes with age. General conclusions and limits of the study: Conclusive comparison of naive and antigen-experienced compartments was prevented by the profiling of bulk unsorted PBMCs. Compared with the aged group, the long-lived group had more naive CD4+ T cells, fewer expanded clones and increased TCR diversity, a pattern suggesting age selection. The percentage of naive T cells measured by flow cytometry correlated strongly with observed TCR beta diversity. Donor CMV infection status was unknown, potentially confounding age-related changes in expanded clonotypes. Estimates of total diversity based on one million sequenced T cells were considered lower bounds and underestimates. As age increased, observed TCR beta diversity per million T cells dropped in a roughly linear way, and a significant reduction was already evident by age about 40.

Systemically healthy Caucasian individuals from Russia, over 30 in total and aged roughly 6 to 100 years, were included as donors. Around 10 milliliters of peripheral blood were drawn from each donor into EDTA-treated Vacutainer tubes. Ficoll-Paque density-gradient centrifugation was used to isolate PBMCs, with at least 7 million obtained per sample. Trizol reagent was used to extract total RNA from PBMCs, with at least 5.5 micrograms per sample. Naive CD45RAhigh/CD27high T cell percentages were measured by flow cytometry on a PBMC aliquot from every donor. Cut back by 5 bases and 10 bases, the V and J ends lie 15 bases apart. The CDR3 runs 13 residues from the cysteine to the phenylalanine. The read is trimmed to its CDR3 DNA, 39 bases read in frame from base 1. According to the germline V gene, CDR1 reads SGHTA and CDR2 reads FQGNSA.

Source material: blood. This chain is built from TRBV7-2 and TRBJ2-1; no D gene call is confident. This clonotype was obtained from a woman between 18 and 29 years old in good health. The CDR3 sequence is CASSQKPGPEQFF. The sequenced DNA is TGTGCCAGCAGCCAAAAACCCGGACCGGAGCAGTTCTTC.